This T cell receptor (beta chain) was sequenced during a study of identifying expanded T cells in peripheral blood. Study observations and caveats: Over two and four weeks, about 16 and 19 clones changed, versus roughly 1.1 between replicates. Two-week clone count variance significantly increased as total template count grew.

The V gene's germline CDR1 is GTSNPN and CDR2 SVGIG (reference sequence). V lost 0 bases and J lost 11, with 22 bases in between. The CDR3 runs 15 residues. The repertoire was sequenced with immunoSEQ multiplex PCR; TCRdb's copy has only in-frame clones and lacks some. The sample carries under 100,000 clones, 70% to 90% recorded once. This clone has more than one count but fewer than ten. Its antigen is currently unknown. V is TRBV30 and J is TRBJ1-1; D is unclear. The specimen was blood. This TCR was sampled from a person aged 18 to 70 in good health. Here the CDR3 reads CAWSVGVQTPLFAFF. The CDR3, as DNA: TGTGCCTGGAGTGTAGGCGTACAAACCCCGTTGTTTGCTTTCTTT.